This entry is about one T cell receptor beta chain. The entry originates in a study of Ad26.COV2.S vaccination and SARS-CoV-2 variants. Produced via immunoSEQ multiplex PCR; TCRdb's table is partial and in-frame only. There are about 330,000 clones in the sample; roughly 90% occur only once, and around 5.5% lies in the top ten. Treatment here: some 20 received Ad26.COV2.S at low or high dose, single or two shots; roughly five received placebo; per-sample allocation not given. Sampling was performed 63 days after the first vaccine or placebo injection. Here the sequenced sample was peripheral blood, taken in a trial of Ad26.COV2.S vaccine versus placebo. The receptor comes from a person aged 18-60 years who received the Ad26.COV2.S COVID-19 vaccine or a placebo.

The CDR3 DNA sequence: TGCGCCAGCAGCCCCCCCTGGGGGACACCATACGAGCAGTACTTC. Residues: CASSPPWGTPYEQYF. The chain joins TRBV5-1 to TRBJ2-7, with a weak D call TRBD1 (6 bases). Trimming shortened V by 4 bases and J by 4 bases, and 18 bases separated the two germline ends. Germline V gives CDR1 SGHRS, CDR2 YFSETQ. The CDR3 spans 15 residues.